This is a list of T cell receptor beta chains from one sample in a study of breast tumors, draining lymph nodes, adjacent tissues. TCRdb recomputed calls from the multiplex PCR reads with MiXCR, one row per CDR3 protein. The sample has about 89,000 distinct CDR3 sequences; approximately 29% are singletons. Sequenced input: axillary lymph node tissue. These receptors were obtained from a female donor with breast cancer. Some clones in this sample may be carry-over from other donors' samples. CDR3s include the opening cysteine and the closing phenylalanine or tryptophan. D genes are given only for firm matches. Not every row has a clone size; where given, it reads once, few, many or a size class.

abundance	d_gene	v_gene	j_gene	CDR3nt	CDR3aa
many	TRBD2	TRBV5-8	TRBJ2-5	TGTGCCAGCAGCTCACAAGCGGGACAAGAGACCCAGTACTTC	CASSSQAGQETQYF
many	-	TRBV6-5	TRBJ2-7	TGTGCCAGCAGTGTCGCCGGGACTTCTCTCGAGCAGTACTTC	CASSVAGTSLEQYF
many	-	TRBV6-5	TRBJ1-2	TGTGCCAGCAGTCGGGACGGGGAGGGTGGTGGCTACACCTTC	CASSRDGEGGGYTF
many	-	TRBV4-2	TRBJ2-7	TGTGCCAGCAGCCCCGATGGTAGCGTACTTTACGAGCAGTACTTC	CASSPDGSVLYEQYF
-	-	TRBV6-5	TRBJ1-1	TGTGCCGGCCGTCCCTACGACAGCCCCGAGAACACTGAAGCTTTCTTT	CAGRPYDSPENTEAFF
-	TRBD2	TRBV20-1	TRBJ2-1	TGCAGTGCTAGAGGACTAGCGGGAGGGCCAACGGATGAGCAGTTCTTC	CSARGLAGGPTDEQFF
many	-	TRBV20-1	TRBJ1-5	TGCAGTGCTAACCGGGACCTCGGGCCCCAGCATTTT	CSANRDLGPQHF
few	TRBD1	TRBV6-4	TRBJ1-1	TGTGCCAACCCGGGACAGGTAAATACTGAAGCTTTCTTT	CANPGQVNTEAFF
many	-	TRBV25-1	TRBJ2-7	TGTGCCAGCAGTGAACAGGAGGAGGACGAGCAGTACTTC	CASSEQEEDEQYF
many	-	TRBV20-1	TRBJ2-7	TGCAGTGCTAGATACCTCACTAGCGAGCAGTACTTC	CSARYLTSEQYF
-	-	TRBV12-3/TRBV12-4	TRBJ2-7	TGTGCCAGCAGTTTCTGGGACGGGGGAGACGAGCAGTACTTC	CASSFWDGGDEQYF
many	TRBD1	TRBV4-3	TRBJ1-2	TGCGCCAGCAGCCACCCGGGACAGAACTATGGCTACACCTTC	CASSHPGQNYGYTF
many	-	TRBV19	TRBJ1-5	TGTGCCAGTAGTAAGAGTCAGGGAATTAGCAATCAGCCCCAGCATTTT	CASSKSQGISNQPQHF
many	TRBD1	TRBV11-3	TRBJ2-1	TGTGCCAGCAGCGTAGGTGGACAGGGCGTCCATGAGCAGTTCTTC	CASSVGGQGVHEQFF
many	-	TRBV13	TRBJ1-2	TGTGCCAGCAGCCCCAAAATCTCCCCTGACTATGGCTACACCTTC	CASSPKISPDYGYTF
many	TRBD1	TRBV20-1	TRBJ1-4	TGCAGTGCTTCTCCAGGGGGCTTAGAAAAACTGTTTTTT	CSASPGGLEKLFF
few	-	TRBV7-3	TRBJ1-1	TGTGCCAGCAGCCTCAATCCGACACAGCTCTACACTGAAGCTTTCTTT	CASSLNPTQLYTEAFF
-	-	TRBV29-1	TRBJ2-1	TGCAGCGTTGACATCGGGTACAATGAGCAGTTCTTC	CSVDIGYNEQFF
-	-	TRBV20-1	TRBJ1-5	TGCAGCGCTCTTTTGGGCAATCAGCCCCAGCATTTT	CSALLGNQPQHF
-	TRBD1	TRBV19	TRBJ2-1	TGTGCCAGTAATACAATGGGGACAGGGGAGTGGGATGAGCAGTTCTTC	CASNTMGTGEWDEQFF
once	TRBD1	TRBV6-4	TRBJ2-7	TGTGCCATCAGGGGGACAGGGATCTACGAGCAGTACTTC	CAIRGTGIYEQYF
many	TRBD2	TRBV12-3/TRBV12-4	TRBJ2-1	TGTGCCAGCAGTTTAGCGGGAGGGCCGTCGAACAATGAGCAGTTCTTC	CASSLAGGPSNNEQFF
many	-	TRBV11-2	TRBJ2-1	TGTGCCAGCAGCTTAGGTCCCCCTGGTAATGAGCAGTTCTTC	CASSLGPPGNEQFF
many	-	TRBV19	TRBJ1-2	TGTGCCAGTAGCGAAAACGTAAACTATGGCTACACCTTC	CASSENVNYGYTF
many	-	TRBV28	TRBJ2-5	TGTGCCAGCAGCCCACCGGGGGAGACCCAGTACTTC	CASSPPGETQYF
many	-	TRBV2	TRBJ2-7	TGTGCCAGCTGCAGGGACTGCCCCCTTTCCGAGCAGTACTTC	CASCRDCPLSEQYF
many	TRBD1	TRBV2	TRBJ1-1	TGTGCCAGCAGGTTAGACAGGGGATATGAAGCTTTCTTT	CASRLDRGYEAFF
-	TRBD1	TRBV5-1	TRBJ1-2	TGCGCCAGCAGCTTGGAATTTTTGGGACAGGGGGCAGGCTACACCTTC	CASSLEFLGQGAGYTF
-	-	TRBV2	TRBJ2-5	TGTGCCAGCAGTGAATCTTGGGGCAGCCAAGAGACCCAGTACTTC	CASSESWGSQETQYF
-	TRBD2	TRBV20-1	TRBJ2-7	TGCAGTGCTAGCCGGACTAGCGGGAGAGGCGGGGGCGGGCAGTACTTC	CSASRTSGRGGGGQYF